The T cell receptor (beta chain) under discussion was sequenced for a study of OX40 agonist ivuxolimab in advanced cancers. Patients were excluded for autoimmune disease history or systemic immunosuppression. Sequencing used immunoSEQ multiplex PCR; TCRdb keeps in-frame clones, though not all of them. Of just over 80,000 clones listed, about 88% are singletons. This TCR was recovered from an adult with an advanced solid tumor such as melanoma, head and neck, liver or kidney cancer. The sample consisted of CD4+ or CD8+ T cells sorted from blood, taken in a trial of the OX40 agonist ivuxolimab.

The CDR3 here is CASSPGTGGIYEQYF. CDR3 nucleotide sequence: TGTGCCAGCAGCCCCGGGACAGGGGGTATCTACGAGCAGTACTTC. V is TRBV13 and J is TRBJ2-7, with 11 bases lining up with TRBD1. The germline CDR1 and CDR2 sequences are PRHDT and FYEKMQ (reference sequence). J lost 3 bases, V lost 5 bases, and 6 bases had no gene match. The CDR3 extends over 15 amino acids.